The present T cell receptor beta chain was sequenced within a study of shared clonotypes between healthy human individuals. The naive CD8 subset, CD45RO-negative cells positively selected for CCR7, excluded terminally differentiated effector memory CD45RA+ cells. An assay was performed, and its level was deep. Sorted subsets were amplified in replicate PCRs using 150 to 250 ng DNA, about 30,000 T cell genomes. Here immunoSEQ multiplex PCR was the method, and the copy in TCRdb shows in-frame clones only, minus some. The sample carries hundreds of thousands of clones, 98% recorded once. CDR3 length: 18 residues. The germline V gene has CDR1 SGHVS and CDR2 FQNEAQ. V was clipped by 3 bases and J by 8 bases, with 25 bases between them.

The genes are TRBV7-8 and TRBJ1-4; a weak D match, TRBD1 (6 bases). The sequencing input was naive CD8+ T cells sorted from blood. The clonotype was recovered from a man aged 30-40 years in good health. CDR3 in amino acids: CASSFWGGPGAVMEKLFF. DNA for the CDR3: TGTGCCAGCAGCTTTTGGGGCGGGCCAGGGGCGGTAATGGAAAAACTGTTTTTT.